Given below is one T cell receptor (beta chain) in context. The antigen is unknown. This sample is part of a study of cytomegalovirus exposure and HLA in healthy donors. About the research overall: There were approximately 400 genotyped donors. Of these, 81% fell in the genetic ancestry cluster associated with self-reported Caucasian donors. Study-wide results and limits: There were over 150 TCR beta chains listed as cytomegalovirus-associated. As confirmed in vitro, a few CMV-associated chains were specific for CMV antigens. In a later analysis, a genetic analysis reported fewer productive-TCR N-insertions in an Asian-associated ancestry cluster than the cohort average.

Trimming removed 2 bases from V and 4 bases from J, with 9 bases in between. This CDR3 comprises 14 residues. The V gene's germline CDR1 is MNHEY and CDR2 SVGAGI. The study ran its PCR with 60 Vbeta and 13 Jbeta primers. Profiled with immunoSEQ multiplex PCR; TCRdb holds only in-frame clones, not every one. The table includes some 120,000 clones, about 79% detected once. The source is a man aged 50 to 60 in good health and CMV-seronegative. V usage is TRBV6-5 and J usage is TRBJ1-3; D is uncertain. The sequencing sample was made of PBMCs. Here the CDR3 DNA reads TGTGCCAGCAGTTACCGGAGGGTGGGAAACACCATATATTTT. Translated: CASSYRRVGNTIYF.